The clone carrying this T cell receptor beta chain was recorded at least ten times. Its target is not known. Amplification from RNA transcripts yielded the TCR beta CDR3 regions. RT-PCR was first run with HTBI primers, then multiplex PCR in a second round. From the multiplex PCR reads, TCRdb called clonotypes with MiXCR, one entry per CDR3 protein. This table holds approximately 640,000 distinct CDR3 sequences, over 40% found once. CDR1 and CDR2 from the germline V gene are SNHLY and FYNNEI. Trimming removed 3 bases at V and 4 bases at J, with 9 bases between. This CDR3 comprises 14 residues. The study excluded patients with other autoimmune diseases, uncontrolled infections, pregnancy or lactation. The data stem from a study of Graves' ophthalmopathy and Graves' hyperthyroidism. Overall study findings and caveats: Most expanded clonotypes from thyroid (those above 0.001 frequency) were also found in blood. Researchers report that a 13-signature model separated ophthalmopathy from stable hyperthyroidism, posting roughly 90% sensitivity and 65% to 82% specificity.

This receptor was taken from an adult man with Graves' ophthalmopathy. Source material: peripheral blood. V is TRBV2 and J is TRBJ1-4; a weak D match, TRBD1 (5 bases). The CDR3 DNA sequence: TGTGCCAGCAGTGATGAGGGGCTTAATGAAAAACTGTTTTTT. Translating gives CASSDEGLNEKLFF.